Reported below is one TCR beta chain. No antigen is known for it. These data belong to a study of cytomegalovirus exposure and HLA in healthy donors. Looking at the study overall: Per a later analysis, the 550 to 850 first-cohort and 110 or so validation repertoires shared one platform. Study findings and constraints: Reported performance of the classifier showed diagnosis of cytomegalovirus status with high specificity and sensitivity. Three CMV-associated chains were confirmed in vitro to be specific for CMV antigens. Most TCR sequences showed up rarely, but some public TCRs showed up in many donors.

Libraries were prepared by immunoSEQ multiplex PCR; TCRdb keeps only in-frame clonotypes and omits some of them. Altogether approximately 41,000 clones are present, about 93% being singletons, with the ten largest covering 3.3%. The germline V gene has CDR1 SEHNR and CDR2 FQNEAQ (reference sequence). This CDR3 region has 13 residues. V trimming: 4 bases; J trimming: 6 bases; junction bases outside the gene matches: 3. This clonotype was obtained from a man between 18 and 29 years old in good health and CMV-seronegative. This chain uses TRBV7-9 with TRBJ2-3; 8 bases map to TRBD1. The sample comprised PBMCs. DNA of the CDR3: TGTGCCAGCAGCTCCCAGGGGGCGGATACGCAGTATTTT. Protein product: CASSSQGADTQYF.